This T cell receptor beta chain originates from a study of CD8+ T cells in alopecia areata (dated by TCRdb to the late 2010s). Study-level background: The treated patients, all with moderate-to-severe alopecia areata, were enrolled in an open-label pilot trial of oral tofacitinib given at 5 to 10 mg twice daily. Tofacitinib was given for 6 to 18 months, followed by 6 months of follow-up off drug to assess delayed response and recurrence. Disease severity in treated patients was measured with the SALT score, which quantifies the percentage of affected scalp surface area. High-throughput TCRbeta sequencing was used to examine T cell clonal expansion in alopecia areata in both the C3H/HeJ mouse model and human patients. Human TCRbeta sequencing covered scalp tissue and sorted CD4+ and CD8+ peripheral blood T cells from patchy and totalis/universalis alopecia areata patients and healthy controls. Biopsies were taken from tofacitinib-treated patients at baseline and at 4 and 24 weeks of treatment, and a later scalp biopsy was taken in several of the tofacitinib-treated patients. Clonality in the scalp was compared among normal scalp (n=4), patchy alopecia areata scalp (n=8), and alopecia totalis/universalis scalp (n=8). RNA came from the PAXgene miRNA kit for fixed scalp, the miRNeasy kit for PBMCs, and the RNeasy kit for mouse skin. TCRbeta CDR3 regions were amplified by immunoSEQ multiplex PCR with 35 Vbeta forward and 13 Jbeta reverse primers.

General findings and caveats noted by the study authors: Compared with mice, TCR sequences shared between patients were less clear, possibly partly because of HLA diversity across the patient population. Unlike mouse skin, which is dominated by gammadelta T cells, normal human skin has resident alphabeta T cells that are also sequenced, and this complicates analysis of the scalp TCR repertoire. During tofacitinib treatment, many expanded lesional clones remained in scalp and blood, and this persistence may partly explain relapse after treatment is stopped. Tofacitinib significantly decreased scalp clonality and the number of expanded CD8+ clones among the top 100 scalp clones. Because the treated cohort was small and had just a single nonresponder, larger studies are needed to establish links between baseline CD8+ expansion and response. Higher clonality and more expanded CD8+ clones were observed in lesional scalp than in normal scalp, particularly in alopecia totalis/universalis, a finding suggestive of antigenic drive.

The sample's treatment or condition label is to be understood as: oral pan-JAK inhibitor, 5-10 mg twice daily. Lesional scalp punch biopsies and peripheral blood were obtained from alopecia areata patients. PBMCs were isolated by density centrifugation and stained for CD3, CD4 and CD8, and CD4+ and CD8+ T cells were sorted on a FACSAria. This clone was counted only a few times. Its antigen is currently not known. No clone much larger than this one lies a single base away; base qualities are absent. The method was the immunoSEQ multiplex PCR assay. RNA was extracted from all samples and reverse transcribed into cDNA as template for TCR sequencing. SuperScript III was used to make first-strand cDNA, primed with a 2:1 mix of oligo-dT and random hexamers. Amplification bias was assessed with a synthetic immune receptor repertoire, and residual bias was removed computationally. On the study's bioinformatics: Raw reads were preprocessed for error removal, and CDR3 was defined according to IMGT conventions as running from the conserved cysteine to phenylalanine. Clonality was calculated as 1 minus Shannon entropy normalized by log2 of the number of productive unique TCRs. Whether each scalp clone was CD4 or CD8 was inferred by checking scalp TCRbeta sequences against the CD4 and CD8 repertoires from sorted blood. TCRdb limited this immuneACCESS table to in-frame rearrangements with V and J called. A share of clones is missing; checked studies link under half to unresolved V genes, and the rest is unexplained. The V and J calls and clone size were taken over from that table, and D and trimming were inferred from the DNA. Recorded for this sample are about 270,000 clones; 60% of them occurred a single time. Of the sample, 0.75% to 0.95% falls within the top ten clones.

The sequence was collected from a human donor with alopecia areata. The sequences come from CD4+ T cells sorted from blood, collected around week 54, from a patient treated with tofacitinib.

The CDR3 protein is CASSSGENQPQHF. The DNA sequence follows: TGTGCCAGCAGTTCAGGGGAAAATCAGCCCCAGCATTTT. This receptor chain uses TRBV6-6 and TRBJ1-5, and perhaps TRBD1 as D gene, on 6 matching bases. The junction carries 8 bases between V and J, which are trimmed by 4 bases and 4 bases respectively. From the cysteine up to the phenylalanine, the CDR3 has a length of 13 residues. Only the CDR3 DNA is retained, 39 bases long and in frame from the first base. CDR1 and CDR2 were assigned from the germline V gene (reference sequence) as MNHNY and SVGAGI.